This T cell receptor (beta chain) was captured by sequencing in a study of human T cells and chemical hapten exposure. Turning to the study itself: The scalp of each patient received a weekly diphenylcyclopropenone dose for the full roughly 26-week study.

In its sample, this clonotype was seen many times. CDR3 length equals 14 residues. Germline-derived CDR1 and CDR2 are MNHNY and SVGAGI (reference sequence). Trimming pared 7 bases from V and 3 bases from J, leaving 15 bases between. TCRdb independently ran MiXCR on the RACE reads; one entry per CDR3 protein. Of 300,000 to 400,000 distinct CDR3 sequences in the sample, under 8% were seen once. This sample's time point: patch test 1, 2 weeks after DPC sensitization. Noted treatment: therapeutic diphenylcyclopropenone sensitization with weekly scalp DPC. The J gene is TRBJ1-1, the V gene TRBV6-6; D gene unclear. The starting material was whole blood, obtained in connection with sensitization to the hapten diphenylcyclopropenone (DPC). The sequence derives from a woman between 18 and 29 years old with alopecia areata. Some clones in this sample may be carry-over from other donors' samples. The CDR3 nucleotides read TGTGCCAGCACTTTCGAGGGTCGGGACACTGAAGCTTTCTTT. Amino acid sequence: CASTFEGRDTEAFF.